This T cell receptor (beta chain) is drawn from a study of neurological immune-mediated disorders. The CDR3 contains 13 residues. The germline V and J ends were trimmed by 5 bases and 6 bases, with 13 bases remaining between them. Germline assignment: CDR1 SGHRS and CDR2 YFSETQ. This clonotype was seen repeatedly, ten times or more. Antigen specificity is unknown. The study built unsorted libraries from 2 million PBMCs kept at -80 C. The cDNA came from 5'RACE, which used 10-nucleotide random UMIs. TCRdb re-derived calls from the 5' RACE reads in MiXCR, one entry per CDR3 protein. The table shows approximately 65,000 distinct CDR3 sequences, with more than 3.5% occurring only once. Overall study findings and caveats: No link was found between any clinical or MRI feature and the multiple sclerosis repertoire cluster.

Sequencing was done on a sample of PBMCs. This chain connects TRBV5-1 to TRBJ2-3, with no clear D. This clonotype was sampled from a man between 50 and 59 years old with multiple sclerosis. This CDR3 reads CASSTGEGDTQYF. The CDR3 DNA reads TGCGCCAGCAGTACTGGGGAAGGGGATACGCAGTATTTT.